The clone carrying this T cell receptor (beta chain) was counted between two and nine times. V trimming: 1 base; J trimming: 4 bases; junction bases outside the gene matches: 5. CDR3 length: 16 residues. Germline values: CDR1 MNHNS, CDR2 SASEGT. A multiplex PCR was run with 60 Vbeta primers and 13 Jbeta primers. The repertoire was sequenced with immunoSEQ multiplex PCR; TCRdb's copy has only in-frame clones and lacks some. The data hold 200,000 to 250,000 clones, with 70% to 80% observed a single time. The record originates from a study of cytomegalovirus exposure and HLA in healthy donors. Overall study context: From approximately 170 million T cells, an earlier analysis saw approximately 110 million unique TCR beta sequences.

Input material: PBMCs. The chain recombines TRBV6-1 with TRBJ2-3, with 10 positions matching TRBD2. The TCR comes from a woman aged 25 to 39 in good health and CMV-seronegative. For the CDR3, the DNA is TGTGCCAGCAGTGAAGGCTCTAGCGGGGGAGCAGATACGCAGTATTTT. Amino acids: CASSEGSSGGADTQYF.